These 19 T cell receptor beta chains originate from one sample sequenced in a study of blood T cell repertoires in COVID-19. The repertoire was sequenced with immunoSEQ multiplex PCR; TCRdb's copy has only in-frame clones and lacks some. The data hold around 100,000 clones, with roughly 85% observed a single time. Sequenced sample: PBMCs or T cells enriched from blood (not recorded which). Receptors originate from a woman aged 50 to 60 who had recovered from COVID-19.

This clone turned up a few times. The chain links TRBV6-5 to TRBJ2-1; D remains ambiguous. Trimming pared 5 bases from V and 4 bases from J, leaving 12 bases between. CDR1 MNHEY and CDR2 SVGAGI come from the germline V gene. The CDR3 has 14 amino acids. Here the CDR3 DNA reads TGTGCCAGCAGTCTAAAGCCTTCATACAATGAGCAGTTCTTC. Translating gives CASSLKPSYNEQFF.

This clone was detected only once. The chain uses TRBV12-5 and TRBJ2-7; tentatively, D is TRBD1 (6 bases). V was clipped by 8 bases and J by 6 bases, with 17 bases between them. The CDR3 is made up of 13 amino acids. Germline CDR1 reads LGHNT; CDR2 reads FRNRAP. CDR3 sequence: CASSKGETLEQYF. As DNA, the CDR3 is TGTGCTAGTTCGAAGGGGGAAACCCTCGAGCAGTACTTC.

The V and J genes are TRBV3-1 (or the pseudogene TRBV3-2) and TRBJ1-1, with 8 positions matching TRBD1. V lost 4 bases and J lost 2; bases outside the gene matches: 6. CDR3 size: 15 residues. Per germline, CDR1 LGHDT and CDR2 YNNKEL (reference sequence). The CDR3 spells CASSPEQGDNTEAFF. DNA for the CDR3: TGTGCCAGCAGCCCAGAACAGGGGGATAACACTGAAGCTTTCTTT.

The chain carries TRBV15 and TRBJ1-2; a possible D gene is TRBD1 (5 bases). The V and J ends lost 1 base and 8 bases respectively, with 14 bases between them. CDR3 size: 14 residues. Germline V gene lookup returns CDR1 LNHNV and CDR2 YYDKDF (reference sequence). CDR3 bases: TGTGCCACCAGCAGAGGCGTCGGGGGAGGAGGCTACACCTTC. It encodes CATSRGVGGGGYTF.

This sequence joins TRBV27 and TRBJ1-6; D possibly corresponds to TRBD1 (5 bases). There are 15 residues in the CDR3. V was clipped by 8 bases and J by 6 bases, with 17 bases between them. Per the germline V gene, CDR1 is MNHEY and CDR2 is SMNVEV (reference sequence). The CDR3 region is CASLDKTGVNSPLHF. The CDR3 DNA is TGTGCCAGCCTCGACAAGACGGGGGTTAATTCACCCCTCCACTTT.

In DNA, the CDR3 is TGTGCCAGTAGCGACGGGGGACAGGGCAGAAATGAGCAGTTCTTC. This encodes CASSDGGQGRNEQFF. The rearrangement links TRBV19 to TRBJ2-1; 9 nucleotides align to TRBD1. The CDR3 totals 15 residues. J was trimmed by 7 bases and V by 6 bases; bases with no gene match: 10. The germline V gene encodes CDR1 LNHDA and CDR2 SQIVND (reference sequence).

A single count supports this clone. This CDR3 is CASSEVLAGGNEQFF. CDR3 DNA sequence: TGTGCCAGCAGTGAAGTACTAGCGGGGGGCAATGAGCAGTTCTTC. The genes are TRBV6-1 and TRBJ2-1; 12 nucleotides match TRBD2. V gave up 1 base and J gave up 6 bases; unmatched junction bases: 1. The CDR3 runs 15 residues. Germline V gene data show CDR1 as MNHNS and CDR2 as SASEGT.

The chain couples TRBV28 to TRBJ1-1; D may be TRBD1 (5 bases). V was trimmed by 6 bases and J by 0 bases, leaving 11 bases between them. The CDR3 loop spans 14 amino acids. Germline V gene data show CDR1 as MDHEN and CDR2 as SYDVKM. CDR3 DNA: TGTGCCAGCAGGCAGGGAGGTCTGAACACTGAAGCTTTCTTT. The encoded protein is CASRQGGLNTEAFF.

The CDR3 DNA reads TGTGCCAGCTCCGGGACTGAGGGATCAAGGGAGTTCTTC. Its translation: CASSGTEGSREFF. This rearrangement joins TRBV28 to TRBJ2-1; perhaps TRBD2 as D (6 bases). The CDR3 has 13 residues. Germline V gene data show CDR1 as MDHEN and CDR2 as SYDVKM. With 8 bases removed from V and 14 bases from J, the gap between germline ends came to 22 bases.

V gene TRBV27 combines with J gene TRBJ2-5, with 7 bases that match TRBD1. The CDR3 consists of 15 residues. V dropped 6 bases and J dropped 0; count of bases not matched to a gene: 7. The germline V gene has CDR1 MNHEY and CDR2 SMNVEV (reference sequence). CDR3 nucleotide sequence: TGTGCCAGCAGCCTAAGACAGGGAAACCAAGAGACCCAGTACTTC. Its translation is CASSLRQGNQETQYF.

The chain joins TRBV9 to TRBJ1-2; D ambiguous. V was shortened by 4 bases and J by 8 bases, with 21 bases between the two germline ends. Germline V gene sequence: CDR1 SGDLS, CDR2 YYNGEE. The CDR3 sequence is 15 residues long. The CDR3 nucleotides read TGTGCCAGCAGCCCTACCTCAGGTCCAAGCGGGGGCTACACCTTC. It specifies CASSPTSGPSGGYTF.

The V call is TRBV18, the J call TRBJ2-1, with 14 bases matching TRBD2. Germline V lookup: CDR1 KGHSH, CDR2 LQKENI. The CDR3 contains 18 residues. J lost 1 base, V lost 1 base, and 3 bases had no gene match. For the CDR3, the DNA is TGTGCCAGCTCACCACGGACTAGCGGGGGGTCTTCCTACAATGAGCAGTTCTTC. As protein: CASSPRTSGGSSYNEQFF.

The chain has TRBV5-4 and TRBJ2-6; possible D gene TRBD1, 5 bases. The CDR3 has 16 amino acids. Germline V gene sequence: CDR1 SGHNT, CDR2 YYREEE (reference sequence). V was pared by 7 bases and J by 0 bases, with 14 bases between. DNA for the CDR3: TGTGCCAGCGGTCCCCAGGGTTACTCTGGGGCCAACGTCCTGACTTTC. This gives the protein CASGPQGYSGANVLTF.

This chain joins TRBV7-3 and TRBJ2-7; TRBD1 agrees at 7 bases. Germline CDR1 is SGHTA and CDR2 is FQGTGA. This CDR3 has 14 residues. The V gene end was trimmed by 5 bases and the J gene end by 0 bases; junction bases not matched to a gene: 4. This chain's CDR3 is CASSLTGDSYEQYF. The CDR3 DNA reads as TGTGCCAGCAGCCTCACAGGGGACTCCTACGAGCAGTACTTC.

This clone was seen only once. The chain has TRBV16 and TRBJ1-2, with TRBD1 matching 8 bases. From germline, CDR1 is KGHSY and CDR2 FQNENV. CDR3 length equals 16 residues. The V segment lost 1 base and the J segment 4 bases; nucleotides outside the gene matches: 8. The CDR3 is CASSQLAQGEGYGYTF. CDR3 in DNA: TGTGCCAGCAGCCAATTAGCACAGGGGGAAGGCTATGGCTACACCTTC. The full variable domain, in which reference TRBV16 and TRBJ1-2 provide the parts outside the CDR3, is GEEVAQTPKHLVRGEGQKAKLYCAPIKGHSYVFWYQQVLKNEFKFLISFQNENVFDETGMPKERFSAKCLPNSPCSLEIQATKLEDSAVYFCASSQLAQGEGYGYTFGSGTRLTVV.

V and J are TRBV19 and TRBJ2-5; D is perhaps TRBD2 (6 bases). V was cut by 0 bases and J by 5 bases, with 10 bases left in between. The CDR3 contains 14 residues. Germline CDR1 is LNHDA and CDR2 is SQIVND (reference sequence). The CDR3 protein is CASSIDGGKETQYF. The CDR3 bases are TGTGCCAGTAGTATAGATGGGGGGAAGGAGACCCAGTACTTC. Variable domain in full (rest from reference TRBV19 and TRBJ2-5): DGGITQSPKYLFRKEGQNVTLSCEQNLNHDAMYWYRQDPGQGLRLIYYSQIVNDFQKGDIAEGYSVSREKKESFPLTVTSAQKNPTAFYLCASSIDGGKETQYFGPGTRLLVL.

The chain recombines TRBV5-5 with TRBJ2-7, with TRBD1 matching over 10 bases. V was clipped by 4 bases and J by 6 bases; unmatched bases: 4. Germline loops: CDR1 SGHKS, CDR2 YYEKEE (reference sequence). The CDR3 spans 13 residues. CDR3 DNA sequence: TGTGCCAGCAGCCCGGGACAGGGGCGCGAGCAGTACTTC. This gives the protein CASSPGQGREQYF.

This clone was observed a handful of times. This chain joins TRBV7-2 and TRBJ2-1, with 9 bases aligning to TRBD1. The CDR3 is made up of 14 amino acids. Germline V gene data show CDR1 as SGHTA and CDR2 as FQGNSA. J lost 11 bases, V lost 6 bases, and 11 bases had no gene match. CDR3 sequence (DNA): TGTGCCAGCAGGGCAACCGGGACAGGGACTAAGCAGTTCTTC. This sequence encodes CASRATGTGTKQFF.

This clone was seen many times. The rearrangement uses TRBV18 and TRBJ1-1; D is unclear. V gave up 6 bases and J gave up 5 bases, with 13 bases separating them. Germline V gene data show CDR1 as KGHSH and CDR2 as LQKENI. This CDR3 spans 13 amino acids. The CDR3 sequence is CASSPVLFTEAFF. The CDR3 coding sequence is TGTGCCAGCTCCCCCGTCCTTTTTACTGAAGCTTTCTTT. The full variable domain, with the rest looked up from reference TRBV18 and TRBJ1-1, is NAGVMQNPRHLVRRRGQEARLRCSPMKGHSHVYWYRQLPEEGLKFMVYLQKENIIDESGMPKERFSAEFPKEGPSILRIQQVVRGDSAAYFCASSPVLFTEAFFGQGTRLTVV.